This T cell receptor (beta chain) was obtained from a study of PD-L1 blockade in urothelial cancer. Overall study: Patients had received 0 to 3 prior chemotherapy regimens. At 3 weeks (second dose) and 6 weeks after starting treatment, blood was analyzed.

This CDR3 spans 14 amino acids. Trimming removed 3 bases from V and 5 bases from J; junction bases left unmatched: 1. Looked up from germline, CDR1 is KGHSH and CDR2 is LQKENI. Only in-frame clones appear in the TCRdb table, and some are missing; sequencing was by immunoSEQ multiplex PCR. Among tens of thousands of clones, under 90% were seen once, and the ten largest hold 4.7%. Locally advanced or metastatic urothelial carcinoma was present in patients. The study collected 1 to 8 samples per patient, pretreatment and on-treatment. The chain employs TRBV18 and TRBJ2-2; 9 bases are shared with TRBD1. The sequence was collected from a man aged 65 to 79 with urothelial cancer. Sequenced material: PBMCs, taken around atezolizumab (anti-PD-L1) treatment. The DNA for the CDR3 is TGTGCCAGCTCACCCGACAGGGGGACCGGGGAGCTGTTTTTT. It encodes CASSPDRGTGELFF. The whole variable domain, remainder taken from reference TRBV18 and TRBJ2-2, is NAGVMQNPRHLVRRRGQEARLRCSPMKGHSHVYWYRQLPEEGLKFMVYLQKENIIDESGMPKERFSAEFPKEGPSILRIQQVVRGDSAAYFCASSPDRGTGELFFGEGSRLTVL.